This T cell receptor beta chain was sequenced for a study of T cells in localized non-small cell lung cancer. Broader study findings: Adjacent lung exhibited a median of 57 among the 100 most abundant tumor clones. The highest T cell clonality was in uninvolved adjacent lung, above tumor.

This CDR3 has 18 residues. CDR1 is SGHRS, CDR2 YFSETQ, per germline. J lost 0 bases, V lost 4 bases, and 14 bases had no gene match. Of note for this clone: The antigen is not known.

This table comes from immunoSEQ multiplex PCR, and its TCRdb copy is limited to in-frame clones, with some not included. The sample contains tens of thousands of clones, just under 80% of which appear only once. The receptor was derived from a male donor older than 55 with stage II squamous cell lung carcinoma. Sequenced material: peripheral blood, taken before any cancer treatment. The gene calls are TRBV5-1 and TRBJ2-3; 7 positions agree with TRBD2. The CDR3 DNA reads TGCGCCAGCAGCCCGGCGAGTCCTAGCGGTCCTAGCACAGATACGCAGTATTTT. This gives the protein CASSPASPSGPSTDTQYF.